The clone carrying this T cell receptor beta chain showed up many times. These data are taken from a study of blood T cells in healthy people across ages. The authors ran a second PCR of about 7 to 12 cycles using a sample-barcoded 5' primer and a J-beta primer mix. TCRdb re-derived calls from the 5' RACE reads in MiXCR, one entry per CDR3 protein. There are some 1.7 million distinct CDR3 sequences in the sample; about 28% occur only once, and over 7% lies in the top ten. Germline loops: CDR1 SEHNR, CDR2 FQNEAQ (reference sequence). V dropped 4 bases and J dropped 5 bases, with 9 bases sitting between them. The CDR3 contains 12 residues.

The clonotype was recovered from a woman aged 30 to 39 in good health. The material sequenced was blood. The chain joins TRBV7-9 to TRBJ2-7, with D tentatively TRBD1 (5 bases). The CDR3 protein is CASSSDSNEQYF. The CDR3 DNA follows: TGTGCCAGCAGCTCAGACAGCAACGAGCAGTACTTC.